These 5 T cell receptor beta chains were all obtained from the same sample, sequenced in a study of T cell repertoires in cytomegalovirus infection. TCRdb analysed the reads with MiXCR anew, one entry per CDR3 protein. The profile shows 200,000 to 250,000 distinct CDR3 sequences, over 20% of them singletons. Sequencing was carried out using CD8+ T cells from PBMCs. These receptors were obtained from a human donor in good health (CMV status not recorded). Some clones in this sample may be carry-over from other donors' samples.

This clonotype was counted a few times. V usage is TRBV4-2 and J usage is TRBJ2-7; D is tentatively TRBD1 or TRBD2 (5 bases each). The CDR3 contains 15 residues. V gave up 6 bases and J gave up 0 bases, with 15 bases separating them. Germline loops: CDR1 LGHNA, CDR2 YNFKEQ. CDR3 nucleotide sequence: TGTGCCAGCAGTAGCAGGGACGTCCGCTCCTACGAGCAGTACTTC. It translates to CASSSRDVRSYEQYF.

The J gene is TRBJ2-2, the V gene TRBV4-1; D not resolved. Germline V gives CDR1 MGHRA, CDR2 YSYEKL. This CDR3 spans 17 amino acids. The ends were cut back, 0 bases at V and 4 bases at J, with 15 bases in the middle. The CDR3 reads CASSQDLEIWSTGELFF. In DNA, the CDR3 is TGCGCCAGCAGCCAAGATCTGGAGATTTGGAGCACCGGGGAGCTGTTTTTT.

This clonotype is a singleton in its sample. The chain recombines TRBV25-1 with TRBJ2-7; TRBD1 aligns across 11 bases. After removal of 7 bases from V and 0 bases from J, the junction contained 5 bases not matched to a gene. Per germline, CDR1 MGHDK and CDR2 SYGVNS. This CDR3 has 15 amino acids. As DNA, the CDR3 is TGTGCCAGCACAACCGGGACAGGGGGCTCCTACGAGCAGTACTTC. It is translated as CASTTGTGGSYEQYF.

The CDR3 loop reads CASSYTLNNEQFF. CDR3 DNA sequence: TGTGCCAGCAGTTACACTCTAAACAATGAGCAGTTCTTC. This rearrangement joins TRBV6-5 to TRBJ2-1, with D unclear. Germline assignment: CDR1 MNHEY and CDR2 SVGAGI. This CDR3 is built from 13 residues. The V and J ends lost 2 bases and 5 bases respectively, with 7 bases between them.

The V gene is TRBV20-1, the J gene TRBJ2-7; 10 bases are a match to TRBD1. Unmatched junction bases numbered 11, after V lost 0 bases and J lost 0 bases. CDR1 DFQATT and CDR2 SNEGSKA come from the germline V gene (reference sequence). CDR3 length equals 18 residues. The CDR3 region is CSARDPRDRGYLSYEQYF. CDR3 sequence (DNA): TGCAGTGCTAGAGACCCCCGGGACAGGGGTTACCTCTCCTACGAGCAGTACTTC.